This is a list of T cell receptor beta chains from one sample in a study of CD8+CD57+ T cells in acquired aplastic anemia. One entry per CDR3 protein, called by TCRdb with MiXCR from the reads. The sample includes 150,000 or so distinct CDR3 sequences, 45% to 55% of them seen just once. Specimen: sorted CD4+, CD8+, or CD8+CD57+ T cells (not recorded which) from PBMCs. These receptors originate from a human donor with aplastic anemia. The CDR3 runs from the conserved cysteine through the conserved F or W. Each record gives: D gene, J gene, V gene, clone size, CDR3 DNA, CDR3 protein. The D gene is left open where the match is weak. Expanded clones are given a class, and other clones once, few, many or no size at all.

TRBD2,TRBJ2-3,TRBV4-2,once,TGTGCCAGCAACGACCTAGCGGGAGGGCCATTGGATACGCAGTATTTT,CASNDLAGGPLDTQYF
.,TRBJ2-5,TRBV2,.,TGTGCCAGCAGTGAATATGGGGGGCTTAGAGAGACCCAGTACTTC,CASSEYGGLRETQYF
TRBD1,TRBJ1-5,TRBV5-6,.,TGTGCCAGCAGCCAAGGGACAGCTAGCAATCAGCCCCAGCATTTT,CASSQGTASNQPQHF
TRBD2,TRBJ2-4,TRBV19,many,TGTGCCAGTACCTCGACTAGCCGGGGCATTCAGTACTTC,CASTSTSRGIQYF
.,TRBJ1-2,TRBV6-5,many,TGTGCCAGCAGTTCCCACCGGCAGGGAGATGGTAACTATGGCTACACCTTC,CASSSHRQGDGNYGYTF
.,TRBJ2-5,TRBV28,.,TGTGCCAGCAGTGCCCCGGGGACCCAGTACTTT,CASSAPGTQYF
.,TRBJ2-2,TRBV4-3,.,TGCGCCAGCAGCCAGGGCTGTGCGAACACCGGGGAGCTGTTTTTT,CASSQGCANTGELFF
.,TRBJ2-5,TRBV7-9,.,TGTGCCAGCAGCTTAGCGTACCAAGAGACCCAGTACTTC,CASSLAYQETQYF
TRBD1,TRBJ1-6,TRBV5-6,many,TGTGCCAGCAGCTTGGGACAGGGAAACAATTCACCCCTCCACTTT,CASSLGQGNNSPLHF
.,TRBJ2-1,TRBV20-1,.,TGCGGTGCTGCGACGGACAACAATGAGCAGTTCTTC,CGAATDNNEQFF
.,TRBJ1-2,TRBV14,.,TGTGCCAGCAGCCGCGCTTACTATGGCTACACCTTC,CASSRAYYGYTF
.,TRBJ1-5,TRBV4-1,.,TGCGCCAGCAGCCAACCCACCAGGGGTATTGATCAGCCCCAGCATTTT,CASSQPTRGIDQPQHF
.,TRBJ2-1,TRBV10-3,.,TGTGCCAGCGGGGCCACCAATGAGCAGTTCTTC,CASGATNEQFF
.,TRBJ1-1,TRBV4-1,many,TGCGCCAGCAGCCAAGTAAGTGGGGGATACACTGAAGCTTTCTTT,CASSQVSGGYTEAFF
.,TRBJ2-5,TRBV2,medium-sized,TGTGCCAGCAGTGATTGGGGTTCCCAAGAGACCCAGTACTTC,CASSDWGSQETQYF
TRBD2,TRBJ2-7,TRBV28,.,TGTGCCAGCAGTTTTACCGGGACTAGAACCTACGAGCAGTACTTC,CASSFTGTRTYEQYF
TRBD1,TRBJ1-5,TRBV19,many,TGTGCCAGTAGGAGAACTGGGACAGAAAATCAGCCCCAGCATTTT,CASRRTGTENQPQHF
TRBD1,TRBJ2-7,TRBV18,many,TGTGCCAGCTCAAGATCGGGACAGGGGTTCGAGCAGTACTTC,CASSRSGQGFEQYF
.,TRBJ2-2,TRBV29-1,.,TGCAGCCTGCGAACTGGGACCGGGGAGCTGTTTTTT,CSLRTGTGELFF
.,TRBJ1-2,TRBV7-9,.,TGTGCCAGCAGCTTATCGGGGACAACCTATGGCTACACCTTC,CASSLSGTTYGYTF
TRBD2,TRBJ2-7,TRBV5-1,many,TGCGCCAGCAGCTTGGCCGCGACTAGCGGGAGGTACGAGCAGTACTTC,CASSLAATSGRYEQYF
.,TRBJ1-2,TRBV11-2,many,TGTGCCAGCAGACAGAACACAGGCGAAAACTATGGCTACACCTTC,CASRQNTGENYGYTF
TRBD2,TRBJ2-7,TRBV7-9,many,TGTGCCAGCAGCCCCGCCAAGCTAGCGGGCCAATACGAGCAGTACTTC,CASSPAKLAGQYEQYF
.,TRBJ2-4,TRBV6-2/TRBV6-3,few,TGTGCCAGCAGCAAGGGAACAAGTAATTTGGCCAAAAACATTCAGTACTTC,CASSKGTSNLAKNIQYF
.,TRBJ1-5,TRBV10-3,.,TGTGCCATCAGTGAGGCGGGGCAACCGGGTCAGCCCCAGCATTTT,CAISEAGQPGQPQHF
.,TRBJ2-5,TRBV5-1,many,TGCGCCAGCAGCTTGACGGGGACCGACCAAGAGACCCAGTACTTC,CASSLTGTDQETQYF
.,TRBJ2-2,TRBV7-9,.,TGTGCCAGCCAAGACTCCTCGAACACCGGGGAGCTGTTTTTT,CASQDSSNTGELFF
.,TRBJ1-4,TRBV7-9,.,TGTGCCAGCAGCCCCGACAGCACTAATGAAAAACTGTTTTTT,CASSPDSTNEKLFF
.,TRBJ1-2,TRBV25-1,.,TGTGCCAGCAGCTTGGCTCAGCCTAACTATGGCTACACCTTC,CASSLAQPNYGYTF
.,TRBJ1-2,TRBV12-3/TRBV12-4,.,TGTGCCAGCAGTCCTACAGTGTTGTATGGCTACACCTTC,CASSPTVLYGYTF
.,TRBJ2-7,TRBV7-2,many,TGTGCCAGCAGCTTAGCGGATGTCACCCTCTACGAGCAGTACTTC,CASSLADVTLYEQYF
.,TRBJ2-7,TRBV20-1,few,TGCAGTGCTAGCGCGGGACTTTACCAAGGGTCCTACGAGCAGTACTTC,CSASAGLYQGSYEQYF
.,TRBJ2-3,TRBV5-8,many,TGTGCCAGCAGCTATCTCAGCACAGATACGCAGTATTTT,CASSYLSTDTQYF
.,TRBJ1-6,TRBV7-2,many,TGTGCCAGCAGTGAGGGCTCCTATAATTCACCCCTCCACTTT,CASSEGSYNSPLHF
.,TRBJ1-3,TRBV5-1,many,TGCGCCAGCAGCTTGGGCCAGGCCAACTCTGGAAACACCATATATTTT,CASSLGQANSGNTIYF
.,TRBJ2-5,TRBV7-3,.,TGTGCCAGCAGTGAAGTTCAAGAGACCCAGTACTTC,CASSEVQETQYF
TRBD1,TRBJ1-6,TRBV6-1,.,TGTGCCAGCGGACAGGGTGGCGCGGTGTTTTATTCACCCCTCCACTTT,CASGQGGAVFYSPLHF
.,TRBJ2-5,TRBV7-8,many,TGTGCCAGCAGCCCAGCTAGTGGTCGGGGAGGGACCCAGTACTTC,CASSPASGRGGTQYF
.,TRBJ1-6,TRBV20-1,few,TGCAGTGCTAGGGAACAGGGTAATTCACCCCTCCACTTT,CSAREQGNSPLHF
.,TRBJ2-1,TRBV20-1,.,TGCAGTGCTAGTCCCGTATTAAGCTCCTACAATGAGCAGTTCTTC,CSASPVLSSYNEQFF
TRBD1,TRBJ1-1,TRBV7-9,.,TGTGCCAGCAGCCGAGGGGAGGGGGCATCTGCTTTCTTT,CASSRGEGASAFF
TRBD2,TRBJ2-5,TRBV20-1,once,TGCAGTGCTAGAGAGAGCGGGAGTCGAGAGACCCAGTACTTC,CSARESGSRETQYF
.,TRBJ1-2,TRBV10-1,.,TGCGCCAGCAGTGAGTTGGGACAAAAGGACTACACCTTC,CASSELGQKDYTF
.,TRBJ2-1,TRBV10-3,.,TGTGCCATCTCTGCCACCGCCTACAATGAGCAGTTCTTC,CAISATAYNEQFF
TRBD2,TRBJ2-5,TRBV20-1,.,TGCAGTGCTAGAACCGGACTAGCGGGAGTCGAGACCCAGTACTTC,CSARTGLAGVETQYF
.,TRBJ2-7,TRBV13,.,TGTGCCAGCAGCTTACCAGGGGCAAGTTACGAGCAGTACTTC,CASSLPGASYEQYF
TRBD1,TRBJ2-2,TRBV7-3,many,TGTGCCAGCAGCTTAACGGGGACAGTGAACACCGGGGAGCTGTTTTTT,CASSLTGTVNTGELFF
.,TRBJ1-5,TRBV15,.,TGTGCCACCAGCAGAGAAGGGGGGCTCGACCAGCCCCAGCATTTT,CATSREGGLDQPQHF
.,TRBJ2-7,TRBV7-8,.,TGTGCCAGCAGCTCAGCCACCTACGAGCAGTACTTC,CASSSATYEQYF